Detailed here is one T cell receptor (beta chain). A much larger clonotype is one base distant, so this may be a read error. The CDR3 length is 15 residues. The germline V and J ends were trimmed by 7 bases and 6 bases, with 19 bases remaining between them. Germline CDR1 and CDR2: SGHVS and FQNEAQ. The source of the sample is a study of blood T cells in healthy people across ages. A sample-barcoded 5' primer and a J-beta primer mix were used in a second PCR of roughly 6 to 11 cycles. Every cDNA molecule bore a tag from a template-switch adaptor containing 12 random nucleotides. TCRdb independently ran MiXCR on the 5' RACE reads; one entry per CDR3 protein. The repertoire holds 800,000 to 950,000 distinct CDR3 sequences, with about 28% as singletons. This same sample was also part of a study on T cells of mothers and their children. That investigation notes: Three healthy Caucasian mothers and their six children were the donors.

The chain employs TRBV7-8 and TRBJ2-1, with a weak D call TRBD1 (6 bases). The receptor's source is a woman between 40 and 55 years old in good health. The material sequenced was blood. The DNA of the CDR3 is TGTGCCAGCAACGACCCGACAGGTACCGGCAATGAGCAGTTCTTC. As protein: CASNDPTGTGNEQFF.